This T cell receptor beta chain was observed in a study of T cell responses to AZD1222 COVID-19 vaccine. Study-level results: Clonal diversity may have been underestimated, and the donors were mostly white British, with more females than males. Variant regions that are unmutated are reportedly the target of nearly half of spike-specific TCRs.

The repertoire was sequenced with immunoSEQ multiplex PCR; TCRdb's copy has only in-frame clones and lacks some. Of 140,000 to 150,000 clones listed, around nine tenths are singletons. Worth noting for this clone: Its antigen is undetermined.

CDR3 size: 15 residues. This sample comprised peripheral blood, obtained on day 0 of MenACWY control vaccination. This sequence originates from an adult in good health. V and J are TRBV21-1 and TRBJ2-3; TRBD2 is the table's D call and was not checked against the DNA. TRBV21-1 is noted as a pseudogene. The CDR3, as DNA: TGTGCCAGCAGCAAAGGACCTGCGGTTTCAGATACGCAGTATTTT. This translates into CASSKGPAVSDTQYF.